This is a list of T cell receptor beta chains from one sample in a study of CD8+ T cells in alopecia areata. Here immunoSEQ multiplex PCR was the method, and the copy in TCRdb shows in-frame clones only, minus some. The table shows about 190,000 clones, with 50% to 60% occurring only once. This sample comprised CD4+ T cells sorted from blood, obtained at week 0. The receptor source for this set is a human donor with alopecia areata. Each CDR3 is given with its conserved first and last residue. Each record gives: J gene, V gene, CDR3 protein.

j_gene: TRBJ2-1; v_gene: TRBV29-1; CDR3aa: CSVVGPGPSSYNEQFF
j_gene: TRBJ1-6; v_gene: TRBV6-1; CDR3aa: CASTEVGRSPLHF
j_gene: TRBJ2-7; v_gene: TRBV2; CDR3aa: CASRGGQPLGEQYF
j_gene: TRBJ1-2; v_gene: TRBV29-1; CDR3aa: CSANRLTRGYTF
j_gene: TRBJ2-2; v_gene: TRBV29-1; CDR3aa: CSVRSGAGSHANTGELFF
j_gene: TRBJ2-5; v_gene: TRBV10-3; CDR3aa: CAISPFGETQYF
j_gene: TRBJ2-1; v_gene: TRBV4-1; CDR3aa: CASSQRTGEQFF
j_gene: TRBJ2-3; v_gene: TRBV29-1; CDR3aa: CSVEISGGVTDTQYF
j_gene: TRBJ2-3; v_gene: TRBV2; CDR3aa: CASRLAGAITDTQYF
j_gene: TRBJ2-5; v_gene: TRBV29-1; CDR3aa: CSVAIGTGGRETQYF
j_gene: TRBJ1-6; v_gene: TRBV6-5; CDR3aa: CASSYSIQATNSPLHF
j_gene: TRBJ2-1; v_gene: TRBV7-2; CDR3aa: CASSFDRGQANEQFF
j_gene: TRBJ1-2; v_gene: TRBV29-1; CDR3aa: CSVAGTTIGGYTF
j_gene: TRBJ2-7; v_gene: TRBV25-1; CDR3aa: CASSKAATYEQYF
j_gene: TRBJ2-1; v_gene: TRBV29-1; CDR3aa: CSVSPFGGRQFF
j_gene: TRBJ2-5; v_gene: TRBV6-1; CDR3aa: CASSEGQTQETQYF
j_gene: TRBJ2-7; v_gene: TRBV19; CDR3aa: CASSPGRTGQGYEQYF
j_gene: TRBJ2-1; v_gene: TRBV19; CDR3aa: CASRPTGRSYNEQFF
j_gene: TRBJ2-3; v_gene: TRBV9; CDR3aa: CASSVGGTDTQYF
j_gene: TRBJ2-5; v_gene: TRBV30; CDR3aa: CAWSDPWPGDQETQYF
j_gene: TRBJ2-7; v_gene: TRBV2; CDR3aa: CASRTGTGSSEQYF
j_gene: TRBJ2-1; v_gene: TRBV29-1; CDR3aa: CSVVGVYYNEQFF
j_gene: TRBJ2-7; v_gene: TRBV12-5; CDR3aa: CASGLAEASYEQYF
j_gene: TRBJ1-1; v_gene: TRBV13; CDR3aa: CASSSPGVKAFF
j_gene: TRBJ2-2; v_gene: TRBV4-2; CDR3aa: CASSQDAARRNTGELFF
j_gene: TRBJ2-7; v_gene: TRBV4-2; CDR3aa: CASSQGRERYEQYF
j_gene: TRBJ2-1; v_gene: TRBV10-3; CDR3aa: CAIGTGGTYNEQFF
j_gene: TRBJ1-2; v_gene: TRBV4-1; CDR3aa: CASSKWGTVYGYTF
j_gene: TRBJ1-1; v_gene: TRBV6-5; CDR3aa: CASSPPGISTEAFF
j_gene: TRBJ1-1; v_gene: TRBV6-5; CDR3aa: CASTFATGNTEAFF
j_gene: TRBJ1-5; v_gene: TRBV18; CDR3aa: CASSPGTNNNQPQHF
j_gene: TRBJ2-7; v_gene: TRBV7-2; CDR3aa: CASSPTYALHYEQYF
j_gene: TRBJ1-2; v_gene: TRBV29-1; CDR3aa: CSVGDTGYTF
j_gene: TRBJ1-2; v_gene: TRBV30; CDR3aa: CAWRTGFGYTF
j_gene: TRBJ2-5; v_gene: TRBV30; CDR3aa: CAWGTIQGIETQYF
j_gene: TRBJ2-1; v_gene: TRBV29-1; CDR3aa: CSAGQGENEQFF
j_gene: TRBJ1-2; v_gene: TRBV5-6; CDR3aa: CASSLRRSYGYTF
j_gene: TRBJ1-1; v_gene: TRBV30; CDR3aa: CAWSVSGTSSPAFF
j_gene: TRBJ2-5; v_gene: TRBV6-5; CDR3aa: CASSYGTSQETQYF
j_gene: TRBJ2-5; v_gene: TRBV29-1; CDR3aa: CSVGDGETQYF
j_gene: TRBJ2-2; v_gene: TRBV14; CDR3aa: CASSQGYRGSRELFF
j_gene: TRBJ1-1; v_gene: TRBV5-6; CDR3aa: CASSLDLNTEAFF
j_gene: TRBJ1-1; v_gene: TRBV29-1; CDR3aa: CSVDKPTGVNTEAFF
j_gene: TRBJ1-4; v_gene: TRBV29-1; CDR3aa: CSASRGKEKLFF
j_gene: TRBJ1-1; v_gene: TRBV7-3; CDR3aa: CASSLRRNTEAFF
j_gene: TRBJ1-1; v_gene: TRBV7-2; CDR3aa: CASSPRANTEAFF
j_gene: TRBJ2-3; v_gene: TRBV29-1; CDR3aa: CSVISGGTTDTQYF
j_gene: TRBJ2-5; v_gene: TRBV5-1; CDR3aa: CASSMTGSETQYF
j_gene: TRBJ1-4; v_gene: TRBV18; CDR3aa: CASSPRNEKLFF
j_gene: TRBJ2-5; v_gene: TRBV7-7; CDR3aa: CASSLGPQETQYF
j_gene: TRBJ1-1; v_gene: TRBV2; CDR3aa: CASSGNADTEAFF